This T cell receptor beta chain was sequenced in a study of CD8 T cells in ankylosing spondylitis. Overall study results and limits: Past studies reported some motif variants in reactive arthritis synovial fluid and blood. A TCR beta motif of fewer than 10 highly homologous variants seemed to mark ankylosing spondylitis blood.

TCRdb independently ran MiXCR on the 5' RACE reads; one entry per CDR3 protein. The sample records under 200,000 distinct CDR3 sequences, roughly 10% being singletons. Comment on this clonotype: The antigen remains undetermined.

CDR1 and CDR2 (germline): SGHTA, FQGNSA. This CDR3 spans 14 amino acids. The V end lost 2 bases, the J end lost 2 bases, and 10 bases lay between the germline ends. What was sequenced was blood, either unsorted or a sorted T cell fraction (not recorded which). The source of this sequence is a female donor with ankylosing spondylitis or in good health (not recorded which). The chain carries TRBV7-2 and TRBJ2-7; tentative D call: TRBD1 (5 bases). CDR3 nucleotides: TGTGCCAGCAGCTTAAGGGGCCGGCCCTACGAGCAGTACTTC. Its protein is CASSLRGRPYEQYF.